These 31 T cell receptor beta chains were sequenced from one sample in a study of regulatory T cells. Whole-study results and caveats: In CD3G-deficient patients, conventional CD4+ T cells were enriched for hydrophobic CDR3 residues at positions 6 and 7.

Primers: 52 TRBV forward and 13 TRBJ reverse. The repertoire was sequenced with immunoSEQ multiplex PCR; TCRdb's copy has only in-frame clones and lacks some. This table holds 30,000 to 40,000 clones, over 90% found once. These receptors' targets are unknown. The sequencing sample was made of conventional CD4+ T cells sorted from blood. These receptors were collected from a child aged 2-9 years with CD3G deficiency.

The chain links TRBV28 to TRBJ2-7; 8 bases align to TRBD1. Germline CDR1 MDHEN, CDR2 SYDVKM. V lost 7 bases, J lost 9 bases, and 14 bases stayed unmatched. The CDR3 runs to 14 residues. CDR3 DNA: TGTGCCAGCACTGAGTTTGGTGCAGGGGGCGCGCAGTACTTC. Its translation: CASTEFGAGGAQYF.

The gene calls are TRBV18 and TRBJ1-2, with D possibly matching TRBD1 (6 bases). The V gene lost 6 bases and the J gene lost 2 bases, with 10 bases spanning the gap. The germline gives CDR1 KGHSH, CDR2 LQKENI. The CDR3 has 13 amino acids. CDR3 region: CASSPGQNYGYTF. CDR3 coding DNA: TGTGCCAGCTCCCCCGGACAGAACTATGGCTACACCTTC. The full variable domain, with the rest looked up from reference TRBV18 and TRBJ1-2, is NAGVMQNPRHLVRRRGQEARLRCSPMKGHSHVYWYRQLPEEGLKFMVYLQKENIIDESGMPKERFSAEFPKEGPSILRIQQVVRGDSAAYFCASSPGQNYGYTFGSGTRLTVV.

This sequence joins TRBV5-1 and TRBJ2-3; the match to TRBD2 covers 14 bases. The V gene end was trimmed by 4 bases and the J gene end by 1 base; junction bases not matched to a gene: 2. Germline V gene sequence: CDR1 SGHRS, CDR2 YFSETQ. The CDR3 is 16 residues long. The CDR3 loop reads CASSRGLAGGTDTQYF. For the CDR3, the DNA is TGCGCCAGCAGCCGGGGACTAGCGGGAGGCACAGATACGCAGTATTTT.

The chain couples TRBV18 to TRBJ2-3, with D tentatively TRBD1 (6 bases). CDR1 and CDR2 from the germline V gene are KGHSH and LQKENI. The CDR3 is made up of 13 amino acids. Trimming pared 5 bases from V and 6 bases from J, leaving 12 bases between. CDR3 sequence: CASSDRPRDTQYF. For the CDR3, the DNA is TGTGCCAGCTCAGACAGGCCGCGGGATACGCAGTATTTT. The full variable domain, rest sourced from reference TRBV18 and TRBJ2-3, is NAGVMQNPRHLVRRRGQEARLRCSPMKGHSHVYWYRQLPEEGLKFMVYLQKENIIDESGMPKERFSAEFPKEGPSILRIQQVVRGDSAAYFCASSDRPRDTQYFGPGTRLTVL.

This rearrangement joins TRBV19 to TRBJ2-6, with D possibly being TRBD1 or TRBD2 (5 bases each). Germline CDR1 and CDR2: LNHDA and SQIVND (reference sequence). Trimming removed 6 bases from V and 2 bases from J, with 11 bases in between. The length of the CDR3 is 15 residues. The CDR3 sequence is CASRSGTAGANVLTF. The CDR3 nucleotides read TGTGCCAGTAGAAGTGGGACGGCTGGGGCCAACGTCCTGACTTTC.

The rearrangement links TRBV19 to TRBJ1-1; TRBD1 agrees at 11 bases. CDR1 is LNHDA, CDR2 SQIVND, per germline (reference sequence). The trim removed 9 bases at V and 2 bases at J, leaving 5 bases unmatched. The CDR3 spans 14 residues. In DNA, the CDR3 is TGTGCCAGCCGGGACAGGGGGAAAAACACTGAAGCTTTCTTT. Its translation is CASRDRGKNTEAFF. Full variable domain (outside the CDR3, taken from reference TRBV19 and TRBJ1-1): DGGITQSPKYLFRKEGQNVTLSCEQNLNHDAMYWYRQDPGQGLRLIYYSQIVNDFQKGDIAEGYSVSREKKESFPLTVTSAQKNPTAFYLCASRDRGKNTEAFFGQGTRLTVV.

V usage is TRBV28 and J usage is TRBJ2-1; D is possibly TRBD2 (6 bases). The CDR3 is made up of 14 amino acids. Trimming stripped 6 bases from V and 6 bases from J, with 15 bases between. The germline V gene has CDR1 MDHEN and CDR2 SYDVKM. The CDR3 region is CASSLLGRGNEQFF. The CDR3 bases are TGTGCCAGCAGCTTACTAGGGCGGGGCAATGAGCAGTTCTTC.

The gene calls are TRBV28 and TRBJ2-3; D gene ambiguous. The CDR3 loop spans 15 amino acids. V lost 4 bases and J lost 2, with 13 bases in between. The germline V gene has CDR1 MDHEN and CDR2 SYDVKM. The CDR3 region has the DNA TGTGCCAGCAGTTCTCCCCGCGGAAACACAGATACGCAGTATTTT. Encoded protein: CASSSPRGNTDTQYF.

This sequence joins TRBV10-1 and TRBJ1-5; no clear D gene. The CDR3 length is 16 residues. Germline values: CDR1 WNHNN, CDR2 SYGVQD (reference sequence). V was pared by 5 bases and J by 3 bases, with 17 bases between. The CDR3 sequence: CASSRTRTAYNQPQHF. CDR3 DNA: TGCGCCAGCAGTAGGACGCGGACGGCTTACAATCAGCCCCAGCATTTT.

The chain recombines TRBV28 with TRBJ2-1, with 10 bases that match TRBD2. The V gene's germline CDR1 is MDHEN and CDR2 SYDVKM. Trimming cost V 5 bases and J 6 bases; bases outside gene matches: 7. The CDR3 spans 15 residues. The CDR3 DNA sequence: TGTGCCAGCAGTACACTAGCGGGAAGAGGCAATGAGCAGTTCTTC. Residues: CASSTLAGRGNEQFF.

The J gene is TRBJ2-7, the V gene TRBV28; tentative D call: TRBD2 (7 bases). Looked up from germline, CDR1 is MDHEN and CDR2 is SYDVKM. V shed 4 bases and J shed 4 bases, with 17 bases lying between them. The CDR3 runs to 15 residues. The CDR3 sequence: CASSSPAEGGYEQYF. The CDR3 bases are TGTGCCAGCAGTTCCCCCGCGGAGGGGGGGTACGAGCAGTACTTC.

This chain links TRBV28 with TRBJ2-5, with 7 bases fitting TRBD2. The V and J ends lost 6 bases and 11 bases, in that order; junction bases with no gene match: 15. The V gene's germline CDR1 is MDHEN and CDR2 SYDVKM. CDR3 size: 14 residues. The CDR3 reads CASSSSGPSFSQYF. The CDR3 DNA is TGTGCCAGCAGCTCTAGCGGCCCCTCCTTTTCGCAGTACTTC.

This rearrangement joins TRBV28 to TRBJ1-2; TRBD1 might be the D (5 bases). V lost 5 bases to trimming and J lost 4 bases, with 14 bases between them. Looked up from germline, CDR1 is MDHEN and CDR2 is SYDVKM. This CDR3 comprises 14 residues. CDR3 loop: CASSRPTGFYGYTF. CDR3 nucleotides: TGTGCCAGCAGTCGCCCCACAGGTTTCTATGGCTACACCTTC.

CDR3 sequence (DNA): TGTGCCAGCAGTGAAAGAGGGGACTCCTACGAGCAGTACTTC. Amino acid sequence: CASSERGDSYEQYF. The J gene is TRBJ2-7, the V gene TRBV6-1, with D perhaps assigned TRBD1 or TRBD2 (5 bases each). CDR3 length: 14 residues. Germline CDR1 is MNHNS and CDR2 is SASEGT. V was clipped by 2 bases and J by 0 bases, with 8 bases between them.

The chain uses TRBV28 and TRBJ1-2; perhaps TRBD1 as D (6 bases). The ends were cut back, 10 bases at V and 6 bases at J, with 18 bases in the middle. CDR3 length equals 13 residues. Per the germline V gene, CDR1 is MDHEN and CDR2 is SYDVKM. CDR3 sequence: CATRGLLLHGYTF. The DNA of the CDR3 is TGTGCCACCAGGGGCCTGTTACTCCATGGCTACACCTTC.

This chain links TRBV12-1 with TRBJ2-7; the D call of TRBD2 is as the table states it, not checked on the DNA. TRBV12-1 is a documented pseudogene. This CDR3 region has 20 residues. The chain's CDR3 is CASSAYRGLAGGGPSYEQYF. The CDR3 DNA is TGTGCCAGCAGCGCGTATAGGGGACTAGCGGGAGGAGGTCCCTCCTACGAGCAGTACTTC.

This sequence joins TRBV28 and TRBJ1-5; D ambiguous. Germline values: CDR1 MDHEN, CDR2 SYDVKM. There are 12 residues in the CDR3. V was cut by 2 bases and J by 3 bases, with 2 bases left in between. The DNA for the CDR3 is TGTGCCAGCAGTTTAGCCAATCAGCCCCAGCATTTT. Amino acids: CASSLANQPQHF.

This chain uses TRBV6-6 with TRBJ2-7, with D possibly matching TRBD2 (5 bases). Germline lookup yields CDR1 MNHNY and CDR2 SVGAGI (reference sequence). This CDR3 region has 12 residues. Deletions cut 8 bases from V and 1 base from J, with 9 bases between. CDR3 in amino acids: CASSPGSYEQYF. In nucleotides, the CDR3 is TGTGCCAGCTCCCCGGGATCCTACGAGCAGTACTTC.

The V gene is TRBV6-1, the J gene TRBJ2-3; 8 nucleotides line up with TRBD1. The CDR3 consists of 14 residues. CDR1 is MNHNS and CDR2 is SASEGT in the germline V gene. Trimming cost V 4 bases and J 6 bases; bases outside gene matches: 6. The CDR3 protein is CASSGQGWADTQYF. The DNA of the CDR3 is TGTGCCAGCAGTGGACAGGGGTGGGCGGATACGCAGTATTTT.

V is TRBV28 and J is TRBJ1-1, with TRBD1 matching over 8 bases. The V gene end was trimmed by 6 bases and the J gene end by 1 base; junction bases not matched to a gene: 4. The V gene's germline CDR1 is MDHEN and CDR2 SYDVKM. This CDR3 region has 14 residues. CDR3 nucleotides: TGTGCCAGCAGGATCGGGACAGGGAACACTGAAGCTTTCTTT. This translates into CASRIGTGNTEAFF. Full variable domain (rest looked up from reference TRBV28 and TRBJ1-1): DVKVTQSSRYLVKRTGEKVFLECVQDMDHENMFWYRQDPGLGLRLIYFSYDVKMKEKGDIPEGYSVSREKKERFSLILESASTNQTSMYLCASRIGTGNTEAFFGQGTRLTVV.

The chain couples TRBV5-1 to TRBJ2-3; possibly TRBD2 for D (6 bases). V lost 7 bases, J lost 4 bases, and 16 bases lay in between. CDR3 length: 14 residues. Germline V gene lookup returns CDR1 SGHRS and CDR2 YFSETQ. The CDR3 loop is CASSRDSVSDTQYF. In DNA, the CDR3 is TGCGCCAGCTCCCGGGACTCGGTTTCAGATACGCAGTATTTT.

The chain has TRBV28 and TRBJ2-6; no clear D gene. CDR1 is MDHEN and CDR2 is SYDVKM in the germline V gene. The CDR3 contains 16 residues. Trimming shortened V by 2 bases and J by 0 bases, and 8 bases separated the two germline ends. This CDR3 reads CASSLRVGSGANVLTF. CDR3 DNA sequence: TGTGCCAGCAGTTTAAGGGTCGGCTCTGGGGCCAACGTCCTGACTTTC. The variable domain in full, with the rest retrieved from reference TRBV28 and TRBJ2-6, is DVKVTQSSRYLVKRTGEKVFLECVQDMDHENMFWYRQDPGLGLRLIYFSYDVKMKEKGDIPEGYSVSREKKERFSLILESASTNQTSMYLCASSLRVGSGANVLTFGAGSRLTVL.

The chain carries TRBV6-1 and TRBJ1-6; D uncertain. Trimming took off 6 bases at V and 9 bases at J, with 9 bases between the two ends. Germline V gene lookup returns CDR1 MNHNS and CDR2 SASEGT. CDR3 length equals 12 residues. CDR3 amino acids: CASRRQGSPLHF. As DNA, the CDR3 is TGTGCCAGCAGACGTCAAGGTTCACCCCTCCACTTT.

The V gene is TRBV6-6, the J gene TRBJ1-5; tentatively, D is TRBD1 (6 bases). CDR1 is MNHNY, CDR2 SVGAGI, per germline (reference sequence). The CDR3 is 12 residues long. V lost 7 bases and J lost 6, with 10 bases in between. The CDR3 DNA reads TGTGCCAGCACCGTAGGGGGTCAGCCCCAGCATTTT. Translation gives CASTVGGQPQHF.

The rearrangement links TRBV11-2 to TRBJ1-1; possible D gene TRBD1, 5 bases. The germline V gene encodes CDR1 SGHAT and CDR2 FQNNGV. CDR3 size: 13 residues. The V end was cut by 0 bases, the J end by 11 bases, with 13 bases between. This chain's CDR3 is CASSLDGDRAAFF. CDR3 DNA: TGTGCCAGCAGCTTAGATGGAGACAGAGCGGCTTTCTTT.

The chain recombines TRBV7-9 with TRBJ2-3; D call uncertain. Germline CDR1 reads SEHNR; CDR2 reads FQNEAQ (reference sequence). The CDR3 consists of 14 residues. Deletions cut 4 bases from V and 2 bases from J, with 10 bases between. The CDR3 bases are TGTGCCAGCAGCTCAGGATCAGTCACAGATACGCAGTATTTT. This codes for CASSSGSVTDTQYF.

The V gene is TRBV6-1, the J gene TRBJ2-7; TRBD2 matches at 7 bases. Germline CDR1 MNHNS, CDR2 SASEGT. The ends lost 6 bases at V and 1 base at J; junction bases unmatched: 6. The CDR3 spans 14 residues. The chain's CDR3 is CASRREIESYEQYF. CDR3 nucleotide sequence: TGTGCCAGCAGGCGGGAGATAGAGTCCTACGAGCAGTACTTC.

The chain employs TRBV19 and TRBJ2-1; TRBD2 aligns across 13 bases. The CDR3 covers 15 residues. Germline V gene data show CDR1 as LNHDA and CDR2 as SQIVND (reference sequence). After removal of 6 bases from V and 15 bases from J, the junction contained 14 bases not matched to a gene. CDR3 loop: CASSSPGLAGPVLFF. In DNA form, the CDR3 reads TGTGCCAGTAGCTCACCGGGACTAGCGGGACCCGTGCTGTTCTTC.

V gene TRBV6-1 combines with J gene TRBJ2-2; D unclear. This CDR3 region has 13 residues. Between the trimmed V and J ends, which lost 6 bases and 9 bases, there was a span of 14 bases. CDR1 is MNHNS, CDR2 SASEGT, per germline. In DNA, the CDR3 is TGTGCCAGCAGAAGAGCAGCCTCCCGGGAGCTGTTTTTT. Its protein product is CASRRAASRELFF.

This chain joins TRBV28 and TRBJ2-7; possibly TRBD1 or TRBD2 for D (5 bases each). The CDR3 runs 14 residues. Germline V lookup: CDR1 MDHEN, CDR2 SYDVKM. Trimming stripped 5 bases from V and 6 bases from J, with 17 bases between. CDR3 nucleotides: TGTGCCAGCAGTGAAGGGACGACGCGTTTCGAGCAGTACTTC. As protein: CASSEGTTRFEQYF.

The chain joins TRBV18 to TRBJ2-7; tentative D call: TRBD1 (6 bases). CDR1 is KGHSH and CDR2 is LQKENI in the germline V gene. Deletions cut 2 bases from V and 7 bases from J, with 12 bases between. The CDR3 covers 13 residues. Here the CDR3 DNA reads TGTGCCAGCTCACCAGGCACGCAGGGGGAGCAGTACTTC. Its protein is CASSPGTQGEQYF. The whole variable domain, filled in from reference TRBV18 and TRBJ2-7, reads NAGVMQNPRHLVRRRGQEARLRCSPMKGHSHVYWYRQLPEEGLKFMVYLQKENIIDESGMPKERFSAEFPKEGPSILRIQQVVRGDSAAYFCASSPGTQGEQYFGPGTRLTVT.